The T cell receptor beta chain described here comes from a study of T cells in Graves' hyperthyroidism and ophthalmopathy. CDR3 length: 15 amino acids. In germline, CDR1 is KGHSH, CDR2 LQKENI. Trimming removed 4 bases from V and 2 bases from J; junction bases left unmatched: 3. There were TCR beta CDR3 regions amplified from RNA transcripts. An initial round of RT-PCR targeting the TCR CDR3 relied on the HTBI primer set. TCRdb analysed the multiplex PCR reads with MiXCR anew, one entry per CDR3 protein. The table has around 350,000 distinct CDR3 sequences, just under 25% seen once; the top ten hold about 70%. More than 8 ml fresh peripheral blood yielded the PBMCs.

This clonotype was obtained from a middle-aged man with Graves' hyperthyroidism. The J gene is TRBJ2-3, the V gene TRBV18; 10 bases are a match to TRBD1. Material for sequencing was blood. CDR3 protein: CASSQDRGLTDTQYF. The CDR3 DNA follows: TGTGCCAGCTCACAAGACAGGGGGCTCACAGATACGCAGTATTTT.